This T cell receptor delta chain was identified during a study of γδ T cells in repeated Plasmodium falciparum infection. Gammadelta T cells were flow-sorted from PBMC into Vgamma9/Vdelta2+ and Vdelta2-negative populations for bulk analysis. With regard to this clone: The protein TCRdb gives is from a much larger clone and does not agree with this DNA's translation at residue 4, likely a read error; the protein shown here comes from the DNA.

This CDR3 is 27 amino acids long. Trimming removed 7 bases at V and 2 bases at J, with 53 bases between. CDR1 is TSWWSYY and CDR2 is QGS in the germline V gene. TCRdb re-called the multiplex PCR reads with CATT. The table shows approximately 90,000 delta-chain clones, with less than 1% occurring only once. The chain is built from TRDV1 and TRDJ1, with a tentative D call TRDD3 (6 bases). As TCRdb names no J gene, one was assigned here on the basis of a DNA match to germline. Sequencing was done on a sample of gamma-delta T cells from blood. The clonotype originates from a pool of human donors (malaria-infected and uninfected, not separated). CDR3 in DNA: TGTGCTCTTGAGGAGATGAACGTTCTACATCCAAAAGGTTTCAACTGGGACATAGCAAGTCAGACCGATAAACTCATCTTT. Its translation: CALEEMNVLHPKGFNWDIASQTDKLIF.